The sequence of this TCR beta chain was determined in a study of shared clonotypes between healthy human individuals. The unsorted PBMC replicate PCRs were performed with roughly 300 ng DNA, around 27,000 T cell genomes. Unsorted PBMC DNA underwent sequencing on ten immunoSEQ deep assay plates. The repertoire was sequenced with immunoSEQ multiplex PCR; TCRdb's copy has only in-frame clones and lacks some. The table records around 530,000 clones, just over 75% of them present only once. The V and J ends lost 0 bases and 3 bases respectively, with 9 bases between them. The CDR3 contains 14 residues. Germline loops: CDR1 LNHNV, CDR2 YYDKDF (reference sequence). Worth noting for this clone: The antigen remains undetermined.

Those who donated were healthy HIV-negative adults, with no recent acute infections or vaccinations reported. General study points: In having few donors, the study represented limited genetic and exposure-history diversity.

The sequencing sample was made of PBMCs. The receptor was isolated from a woman in her 40s in good health. Some clones in this sample may be carry-over from other donors' samples. The V call is TRBV15, the J call TRBJ2-7, with D unresolved. The CDR3 protein is CATSRDQADYEQYF. In DNA form, the CDR3 reads TGTGCCACCAGCAGAGATCAAGCCGACTACGAGCAGTACTTC.